One sample yielded the 5 T cell receptor beta chains listed below, sequenced in a study of cytomegalovirus exposure and HLA in healthy donors (dated by TCRdb to 2017 to 2019). The library relied on the immunoSEQ multiplex PCR assay. For the multiplex PCR, a mixture combining 60 forward primers for TCR Vbeta segments and 13 reverse primers for TCR Jbeta segments was used. TCRdb took over this immuneACCESS table, retaining in-frame rearrangements with V and J assigned. Such tables are incomplete; in checked studies, under half of the missing clones stem from an unresolved V gene, and the remainder is unexplained. Counted in this sample were 160,000 or so clones; around four fifths of them appeared once. The leading ten clones occupy about 10% of the sample. Sequenced sample: PBMCs. The receptors originated from a man aged 50-60 years in good health and CMV-seropositive.

V usage is TRBV27 and J usage is TRBJ2-6; 9 bases are shared with TRBD1. The germline CDR1 and CDR2 sequences are MNHEY and SMNVEV (reference sequence). The CDR3 is made up of 17 amino acids. V trimming: 5 bases; J trimming: 3 bases; junction bases outside the gene matches: 8. Written as DNA, the CDR3 is TGTGCCAGCAGTCGGACAGGGGCGCTCCATGGGGCCAACGTCCTGACTTTC. Translated: CASSRTGALHGANVLTF.

The chain uses TRBV11-2 and TRBJ2-7; D possibly corresponds to TRBD1 (7 bases). The CDR3 extends over 15 amino acids. CDR1 is SGHAT, CDR2 FQNNGV, per germline. V was pared by 0 bases and J by 1 base, with 10 bases between. DNA of the CDR3: TGTGCCAGCAGCTTAGAACAGGGGACTTCCTACGAGCAGTACTTC. It specifies CASSLEQGTSYEQYF.

This clone was seen a handful of times. This chain connects TRBV19 to TRBJ2-5; TRBD1 is a possible D gene (6 bases). Germline values: CDR1 LNHDA, CDR2 SQIVND (reference sequence). The CDR3 contains 17 residues. V was cut by 4 bases and J by 4 bases, with 22 bases left in between. The CDR3 DNA is TGTGCCAGTAGTACCCTCCGACTTACTCCAGGGGCAGAGACCCAGTACTTC. Residues: CASSTLRLTPGAETQYF.

The chain uses TRBV5-1 and TRBJ1-4, with TRBD1 as a possible D gene (5 bases). The CDR3 contains 14 residues. V lost 4 bases, J lost 3 bases, and 10 bases lay in between. Germline V gene data show CDR1 as SGHRS and CDR2 as YFSETQ. The CDR3 spells CASSRDRPNEKLFF. The CDR3, as DNA: TGCGCCAGCAGCCGAGACAGACCTAATGAAAAACTGTTTTTT.

The V and J genes are TRBV19 and TRBJ2-4; 9 bases line up with TRBD2. The CDR3 is 16 amino acids. V lost 5 bases to trimming and J lost 7 bases; unmatched junction nucleotides: 12. Germline values: CDR1 LNHDA, CDR2 SQIVND (reference sequence). The CDR3 nucleotides are TGTGCCAGTAGTCCTACAGTTAGCGGGAGATTTAACATTCAGTACTTC. Its translation is CASSPTVSGRFNIQYF.